These T cell receptor beta chains were read from a single sample in a study of CD8 T cells in Susac syndrome. TCRdb called the immunoSEQ multiplex PCR reads again in MiXCR, with one record for every CDR3 protein. The table lists 330,000 or so distinct CDR3 sequences, 75% to 85% of them singletons. The sample comprised CD8+ T cells from PBMCs. The receptors originated from a human donor with multiple sclerosis. CDR3s include the opening cysteine and the closing phenylalanine or tryptophan. Each record gives: clone size, V gene, CDR3 length, D gene, J gene, CDR3 protein, CDR3 DNA. The D gene is left open where the match is weak. Clone size is shown for a subset of rows, as once, few, many or a class of expanded clone.

>NA|TRBV25-1|14|TRBD2|TRBJ2-3
CASAATSPTDTQYF
TGTGCCAGCGCGGCGACTAGCCCCACAGATACGCAGTATTTT
>once|TRBV19|15|NA|TRBJ2-7
CASSIAAGSSYEQYF
TGTGCCAGTAGTATAGCCGCGGGGTCTTCCTACGAGCAGTACTTC
>NA|TRBV3-1|15|TRBD1|TRBJ1-1
CASSQTGPMNTEAFF
TGTGCCAGCAGCCAGACAGGGCCCATGAACACTGAAGCTTTCTTT
>NA|TRBV5-1|15|TRBD1|TRBJ2-5
CASSLAAGGLETQYF
TGCGCCAGCAGCTTGGCCGCAGGGGGCTTGGAGACCCAGTACTTC
>NA|TRBV20-1|15|TRBD2|TRBJ2-7
CSAKAYGRPGYEQYF
TGCAGTGCCAAAGCGTACGGGAGGCCCGGCTACGAGCAGTACTTC
>NA|TRBV7-9|14|NA|TRBJ2-1
CASSFHSSDNEQFF
TGTGCCAGCAGCTTTCATTCTAGCGACAATGAGCAGTTCTTC
>NA|TRBV7-7|15|NA|TRBJ2-5
CASSLGIGTSETQYF
TGTGCCAGCAGCTTAGGGATAGGGACGTCGGAAACCCAGTACTTC
>NA|TRBV28|14|TRBD2|TRBJ2-7
CATDLRTSGYEQYF
TGTGCCACCGACCTTCGGACTAGCGGCTACGAGCAGTACTTC
>NA|TRBV9|16|TRBD2|TRBJ2-3
CASSSRGSGRSDTQYF
TGTGCCAGCAGCTCCCGGGGTAGCGGGAGATCAGATACGCAGTATTTT
>NA|TRBV6-2/TRBV6-3|16|NA|TRBJ2-5
CASSYSFRPSQETQYF
TGTGCCAGCAGTTACTCGTTTCGACCGAGCCAAGAGACCCAGTACTTC
>few|TRBV11-3|15|TRBD2|TRBJ2-1
CASSATSGGANEQFF
TGTGCCAGCAGCGCAACTAGCGGGGGGGCCAATGAGCAGTTCTTC
>NA|TRBV5-6|15|NA|TRBJ1-6
CASSLDRAYNSPLHF
TGTGCCAGCAGCTTGGACCGGGCGTATAATTCACCCCTCCACTTT
>NA|TRBV20-1|16|NA|TRBJ2-7
CSARALGAGSIYEQYF
TGCAGTGCTAGAGCTTTGGGGGCGGGATCGATCTACGAGCAGTACTTC
>NA|TRBV19|13|NA|TRBJ1-1
CASSPGGRTEAFF
TGTGCCAGTAGTCCGGGGGGGCGCACTGAAGCTTTCTTT
>NA|TRBV7-9|16|TRBD1|TRBJ1-2
CASSFGQEGTGYGYTF
TGTGCCAGCAGCTTCGGACAGGAGGGGACGGGCTATGGCTACACCTTC
>NA|TRBV7-9|13|NA|TRBJ1-5
CASSSLGDQPQHF
TGTGCCAGCAGTTCGTTGGGGGATCAGCCCCAGCATTTT
>NA|TRBV28|15|TRBD1|TRBJ2-3
CASSLTGASTDTQYF
TGTGCCAGCAGTCTGACAGGGGCGAGCACAGATACGCAGTATTTT
>NA|TRBV19|14|NA|TRBJ2-7
CASSWMGTSYEQYF
TGTGCCAGCTCATGGATGGGCACCTCCTACGAGCAGTACTTC
>NA|TRBV19|14|NA|TRBJ1-5
CASSGSLGNQPQHF
TGTGCCAGTAGTGGGTCCTTGGGCAATCAGCCCCAGCATTTT
>NA|TRBV13|14|NA|TRBJ1-3
CASSPDPGGNTIYF
TGTGCCAGCAGCCCCGACCCCGGTGGAAACACCATATATTTT
>NA|TRBV20-1|14|TRBD1|TRBJ2-2
CSTVGTVNTGELFF
TGCAGCACTGTTGGGACAGTAAACACCGGGGAGCTGTTTTTT
>NA|TRBV4-1|15|NA|TRBJ2-7
CASSQAGIIPHEQYF
TGCGCCAGCAGCCAAGCCGGGATAATACCCCACGAGCAGTACTTC
>NA|TRBV19|16|NA|TRBJ1-5
CASRRWTRYSNQPQHF
TGTGCCAGTAGGCGATGGACACGATATAGCAATCAGCCCCAGCATTTT
>NA|TRBV6-2/TRBV6-3|11|NA|TRBJ2-5
CASSYAQTQYF
TGTGCCAGCAGTTACGCCCAGACCCAGTACTTC
>NA|TRBV6-5|17|NA|TRBJ2-1
CASSYSAGAVSYNEQFF
TGTGCCAGCAGTTACTCAGCCGGGGCGGTATCCTACAATGAGCAGTTCTTC
>NA|TRBV3-1|15|NA|TRBJ1-3
CASSRAPVFGNTIYF
TGTGCCAGCAGCAGAGCACCTGTTTTTGGAAACACCATATATTTT
>NA|TRBV13|15|TRBD2|TRBJ2-7
CASSLIVAGGGEQYF
TGTGCCAGCAGCTTAATAGTAGCGGGAGGCGGGGAGCAGTACTTC